This T cell receptor (beta chain) was documented in a study of a mutant IDH1 vaccine in newly diagnosed glioma (dated by TCRdb to about 2021). Broadly, across the study: In the chemotherapy-containing groups, vaccination started alongside temozolomide cycles, whereas in patients who had radiotherapy alone it started 4-6 weeks after radiotherapy. Of the roughly 33 treated patients, roughly 60% were male and around 38% were female, and a mean age of 40.4 years was recorded. Before enrollment, most patients had been given radiochemotherapy with temozolomide as standard therapy, while the rest had received either radiotherapy alone or temozolomide alone. The week-35 safety follow-up was designated visit V12, and the week-47 end of study was designated visit V13. Peripheral blood was collected at six visits: V03 (baseline), V05, V07, V10, V12 and V13. Longitudinal TCRB deep sequencing was performed for around 23 treated patients wherever samples were available for exploratory analyses.

Study-wide findings and limitations: It was noted by the authors that analyses of patient blood samples could not be reproduced owing to sample limitations. No apparent relationship was observed between pseudoprogression and alterations in the top peripheral T cell clonotypes detected by TCRB sequencing. Availability determined which PBMC samples were chosen for TCRB deep sequencing. Immune responses induced by the vaccine were seen in more than 85% of patients across multiple MHC alleles.

In the paper's terms, the time point label means: week 35, safety follow-up. Each vaccine dose was 300 ug of a 20-mer mutant IDH1 peptide in Montanide, given subcutaneously with topical imiquimod. Patients received eight vaccinations in weeks 1, 3, 5, 7, 11, 15, 19 and 23, corresponding to visits V03 through V10. Donors had newly diagnosed WHO grade 3 or 4 IDH1-mutant astrocytomas with loss of nuclear ATRX. The samples were drawn from NOA16, a multicentre, single-arm, open-label phase I trial in Germany that tested a mutant IDH1 peptide vaccine in humans for the first time. The DNeasy Blood and Tissue Kit was used to extract genomic DNA from EDTA blood for TCRB sequencing. This clone was detected once. It has no known antigen specificity. Base qualities are not recorded, but no much larger clone differs from it by a single base. Receptor libraries were prepared by the immunoSEQ multiplex PCR assay. Rearranged TCR beta chain sequences were amplified with the hsTCRB Kit following the manufacturer's protocol. TCRB libraries were sequenced on an Illumina MiSeq. Processing in the source paper ran as follows. The kit vendor's proprietary platform handled demultiplexing, trimming and gene mapping. TCRdb limited this immuneACCESS table to in-frame rearrangements with V and J called. A share of clones is missing; checked studies link under half to unresolved V genes, and the rest is unexplained. The DNA gave D and trimming, while V, J and clone size come from that table. The sample has 60,000 to 65,000 clones on record, roughly 76% of them singletons. The biggest ten clones account for approximately 5% of the sample.

The germline V gene encodes CDR1 SGHVS and CDR2 FNYEAQ. The CDR3 runs 16 residues from the cysteine to the phenylalanine. The CDR3 DNA has 48 bases and is translated from base 1. V is shortened by 2 bases, J by 0 bases, and the region joining them spans 11 bases. The chain is assembled from TRBV7-6 and TRBJ2-1; TRBD2 might be the D gene, on 6 matching bases. This sequence was found in a man aged 40-49 years with glioma. Material: PBMCs, obtained from a glioma patient whose treatment included an IDH1 peptide vaccine. CDR3 loop: CASSLKFGGSYNEQFF. The base sequence is TGTGCCAGCAGCTTAAAGTTCGGGGGCTCCTACAATGAGCAGTTCTTC.